This TCR beta chain was documented in a study of shared clonotypes between healthy human individuals. In the sorted-subset replicate PCRs, approximately 200 ng DNA, 30,000 or so T cell genomes, was used. TCRdb's table, derived via immunoSEQ multiplex PCR, lists solely in-frame clones and lacks some. The table includes about 2.1 million clones, 90% to 95% detected once. Trimming stripped 4 bases from V and 1 base from J, with 9 bases between. Germline V gene data show CDR1 as SGHNT and CDR2 as YYREEE (reference sequence). This CDR3 has 13 residues. Naive CD8 isolation took CD45RO-negative cells positively selected for CCR7 and excluded terminally differentiated effector memory CD45RA+ cells. Donors, without exception, were Caucasian adults residing in Nashville, Tennessee.

The source of this sequence is a young man in good health. Some clones in this sample may be carry-over from other donors' samples. V and J are TRBV5-4 and TRBJ2-7, with D tentatively TRBD1 (6 bases). Sequencing was done on a sample of naive CD8+ T cells from PBMCs. CDR3 DNA sequence: TGTGCCAGCAGCCTGACAGGTTCCTACGAGCAGTACTTC. Its protein product is CASSLTGSYEQYF.